The 27 T cell receptor beta chains reported below all come from one sample, sequenced in a study of T-cell reconstitution after alpha-beta-depleted transplantation in children. Unique molecular identifiers were used to barcode this TCRbeta library. TCRdb itself ran the PCR reads through MiXCR, one entry per CDR3 protein. The sample contains 450,000 to 500,000 distinct CDR3 sequences, around 12% of which appear only once. Sequenced here: PBMCs from the stem cell graft donor, sampled from the stem cell graft. These receptors were obtained from a human donor who donated a stem cell graft to a child with combined immunodeficiency.

This clonotype appeared many times. The J gene is TRBJ2-1, the V gene TRBV12-3 or TRBV12-4; 8 bases align to TRBD2. V dropped 1 base and J dropped 5; count of bases not matched to a gene: 4. The CDR3 contains 15 residues. CDR3 sequence: CASSLVGSGNNEQFF. CDR3 DNA sequence: TGTGCCAGCAGTTTAGTTGGTAGCGGGAACAATGAGCAGTTCTTC.

This clonotype was seen ten or more times. This chain joins TRBV6-2 or TRBV6-3 and TRBJ1-5, with D tentatively TRBD1 (5 bases). With 2 bases removed from V and 1 base from J, the gap between germline ends came to 6 bases. The germline V gene has CDR1 MNHEY and CDR2 SVGEGT. The length of the CDR3 is 14 residues. The CDR3 protein is CASSYPGSNQPQHF. The CDR3 DNA sequence: TGTGCCAGCAGTTACCCAGGGAGCAATCAGCCCCAGCATTTT.

V is TRBV5-6 and J is TRBJ1-6; TRBD1 agrees at 9 bases. The CDR3 consists of 15 residues. The V gene end was trimmed by 3 bases and the J gene end by 9 bases; junction bases not matched to a gene: 7. CDR1 and CDR2 (germline): SGHDT, YYEEEE. CDR3 loop: CASSSGTGWSSPLHF. In DNA form, the CDR3 reads TGTGCCAGCAGCTCAGGGACAGGGTGGAGTTCACCCCTCCACTTT.

This clonotype has just a few counts. The CDR3 sequence is CASSPRTGKETQYF. CDR3 bases: TGCGCCAGCAGTCCTCGGACAGGGAAAGAGACCCAGTACTTC. The V and J genes are TRBV23-1 and TRBJ2-5, with TRBD1 identical over 8 bases. TRBV23-1 is placed among ORFs of uncertain function. J gave up 3 bases and V 4 bases, and 4 bases lay outside the gene matches. This CDR3 has 14 amino acids.

This clonotype was seen only a few times. The V call is TRBV6-2 or TRBV6-3, the J call TRBJ2-3, with 8 bases that match TRBD2. V shed 10 bases, J shed 0 bases, and the junction held 6 bases outside the gene matches. This CDR3 is 14 amino acids long. CDR1 is MNHEY, CDR2 SVGEGT, per germline. DNA for the CDR3: TGTGCCACAAGTAGCGGGGCTAGCACAGATACGCAGTATTTT. Translating it yields CATSSGASTDTQYF.

This clonotype was detected ten times or more. The chain uses TRBV3-1 and TRBJ2-7; 9 bases match TRBD1. The CDR3 covers 15 residues. CDR1 is LGHDT and CDR2 is YNNKEL in the germline V gene (reference sequence). V gave up 4 bases and J gave up 4 bases; unmatched junction bases: 8. CDR3 in DNA: TGTGCCAGCAGCCTTCCGGGACAGGGACAGTACGAGCAGTACTTC. Protein: CASSLPGQGQYEQYF.

This clonotype has only a few counts. V gene TRBV5-1 combines with J gene TRBJ2-5, with D possibly matching TRBD1 (6 bases). The CDR3 is made up of 15 amino acids. Germline loops: CDR1 SGHRS, CDR2 YFSETQ. V was trimmed by 3 bases and J by 1 base, leaving 13 bases between them. CDR3 DNA: TGCGCCAGCAGCTCGTATCAGGGGACCCAAGAGACCCAGTACTTC. Its translation is CASSSYQGTQETQYF.

This clonotype was observed a handful of times. V and J are TRBV4-2 and TRBJ2-7; D could derive from TRBD1 or TRBD2 (5 bases each). Between the trimmed V and J ends, which lost 4 bases and 6 bases, there was a span of 13 bases. Per the germline V gene, CDR1 is LGHNA and CDR2 is YNFKEQ. The CDR3 totals 13 residues. CDR3 region: CASSPRGTVEQYF. The DNA for the CDR3 is TGTGCCAGCAGCCCCCGAGGGACGGTCGAGCAGTACTTC.

This clonotype came up a few times. The chain links TRBV5-5 to TRBJ2-2; 7 nucleotides line up with TRBD1. Germline V gene sequence: CDR1 SGHKS, CDR2 YYEKEE (reference sequence). The trim removed 1 base at V and 6 bases at J, leaving 9 bases unmatched. This CDR3 is 16 amino acids long. DNA of the CDR3: TGTGCCAGCAGCTTGAAGGGACAGAGCCACTCCGGGGAGCTGTTTTTT. Translation gives CASSLKGQSHSGELFF.

This sequence joins TRBV12-5 and TRBJ2-1, with 11 bases aligning to TRBD1. This CDR3 spans 15 amino acids. The V segment lost 7 bases and the J segment 6 bases; nucleotides outside the gene matches: 8. CDR1 is LGHNT and CDR2 is FRNRAP in the germline V gene. CDR3 loop: CASVLGQGAGNEQFF. The CDR3 nucleotides are TGTGCTAGTGTTCTTGGACAGGGGGCTGGCAATGAGCAGTTCTTC.

This clonotype was seen at least ten times. V and J are TRBV5-6 and TRBJ2-7; TRBD1 agrees at 9 bases. Germline CDR1 SGHDT, CDR2 YYEEEE. The CDR3 sequence is 16 residues long. With V trimmed by 4 bases and J by 5 bases, 13 bases remained unmatched. CDR3 in DNA: TGTGCCAGCAGCCCGCCACCGGGGGGACAGGGTAACGAGCAGTACTTC. Translated: CASSPPPGGQGNEQYF.

The J gene is TRBJ1-2, the V gene TRBV27; TRBD1 aligns across 9 bases. This CDR3 has 14 amino acids. V gave up 6 bases and J gave up 2 bases; unmatched junction bases: 4. Germline V gene sequence: CDR1 MNHEY, CDR2 SMNVEV (reference sequence). CDR3 loop: CASSRDRVNYGYTF. DNA of the CDR3: TGTGCCAGCAGCCGGGACAGGGTGAACTATGGCTACACCTTC.

This clonotype has only a few counts. The rearrangement uses TRBV12-3 or TRBV12-4 and TRBJ2-6, with unresolved D. This CDR3 has 15 residues. Deletions cut 3 bases from V and 0 bases from J, with 6 bases between. The chain's CDR3 is CASSFALSGANVLTF. The CDR3 nucleotides read TGTGCCAGCAGTTTTGCGCTCTCTGGGGCCAACGTCCTGACTTTC.

The chain employs TRBV12-3 or TRBV12-4 and TRBJ2-3, with 8 bases that match TRBD2. The CDR3 runs to 15 residues. Trimming cost V 1 base and J 2 bases; bases outside gene matches: 2. The CDR3 DNA follows: TGTGCCAGCAGTTTAGAAGCGGGGGCCACAGATACGCAGTATTTT. Its protein product is CASSLEAGATDTQYF.

This clonotype was seen more than once but under ten times. The chain has TRBV14 and TRBJ2-3, with D possibly matching TRBD1 (7 bases). V lost 3 bases and J 5 bases, leaving 18 bases between the germline ends. The CDR3 loop spans 16 amino acids. In germline, CDR1 is SGHDN, CDR2 FVKESK. The CDR3 sequence is CASSHYQGGTRDTQYF. CDR3 nucleotide sequence: TGTGCCAGCAGCCACTACCAGGGGGGCACTAGAGATACGCAGTATTTT.

The table lists this clonotype with a few counts. This chain joins TRBV7-9 and TRBJ1-1; D is uncertain. The germline V and J ends were trimmed by 1 base and 1 base, with 10 bases remaining between them. Germline V lookup: CDR1 SEHNR, CDR2 FQNEAQ (reference sequence). The CDR3 extends over 15 amino acids. The CDR3 region is CASSLVSGKNTEAFF. The CDR3 nucleotides are TGTGCCAGCAGCTTAGTCAGTGGCAAGAACACTGAAGCTTTCTTT. The full variable domain, rest sourced from reference TRBV7-9 and TRBJ1-1, is DTGVSQNPRHKITKRGQNVTFRCDPISEHNRLYWYRQTLGQGPEFLTYFQNEAQLEKSRLLSDRFSAERPKGSFSTLEIQRTEQGDSAMYLCASSLVSGKNTEAFFGQGTRLTVV.

V and J are TRBV12-3 or TRBV12-4 and TRBJ2-7, with 14 bases lining up with TRBD2. V gave up 1 base and J gave up 9 bases; unmatched junction bases: 5. The CDR3 consists of 15 residues. The CDR3 loop reads CASSLGTSGRNGQYF. The CDR3 DNA sequence: TGTGCCAGCAGTTTAGGGACTAGCGGGAGGAACGGGCAGTACTTC.

The chain has TRBV5-1 and TRBJ2-1; 8 bases map to TRBD1. This CDR3 comprises 13 residues. Trimming removed 0 bases from V and 9 bases from J; junction bases left unmatched: 2. Germline V lookup: CDR1 SGHRS, CDR2 YFSETQ. CDR3 coding DNA: TGCGCCAGCAGCTTGGACAGGGGGGTTGAGCAGTTCTTC. It codes for CASSLDRGVEQFF. The full variable domain, with the rest looked up from reference TRBV5-1 and TRBJ2-1, is KAGVTQTPRYLIKTRGQQVTLSCSPISGHRSVSWYQQTPGQGLQFLFEYFSETQRNKGNFPGRFSGRQFSNSRSEMNVSTLELGDSALYLCASSLDRGVEQFFGPGTRLTVL.

The rearrangement joins TRBV10-3 to TRBJ2-7; TRBD1 is a possible D gene (6 bases). V lost 4 bases to trimming and J lost 6 bases, with 10 bases between them. Germline CDR1 reads ENHRY; CDR2 reads SYGVKD. The CDR3 extends over 12 amino acids. The chain's CDR3 is CAISAPGAEQYF. The CDR3 nucleotides are TGTGCCATCAGTGCCCCAGGGGCCGAGCAGTACTTC.

The chain employs TRBV6-1 and TRBJ2-7; perhaps TRBD2 as D (7 bases). There are 15 residues in the CDR3. Germline CDR1 MNHNS, CDR2 SASEGT. Trimming cost V 7 bases and J 3 bases, with 19 bases left between them. The CDR3 loop is CASTTSGGHFYEQYF. DNA for the CDR3: TGTGCCAGCACCACTTCGGGGGGACATTTCTACGAGCAGTACTTC.

This clonotype has just a few counts. This chain joins TRBV24-1 and TRBJ1-1; maybe TRBD1 (6 bases). Germline V gene sequence: CDR1 KGHDR, CDR2 SFDVKD. The V gene lost 3 bases and the J gene lost 5 bases, with 15 bases spanning the gap. The CDR3 totals 15 residues. The DNA for the CDR3 is TGTGCCACCAGTGATAGCGGGGGGGCTAAGACTGAAGCTTTCTTT. It translates to CATSDSGGAKTEAFF.

In its sample, this clonotype was seen a few times. This chain joins TRBV24-1 and TRBJ2-3, with 8 bases lining up with TRBD1. CDR1 and CDR2 from the germline V gene are KGHDR and SFDVKD. J was trimmed by 1 base and V by 4 bases; bases with no gene match: 6. The CDR3 contains 16 residues. The CDR3 nucleotides read TGTGCCACCAGTGACCCGCAGGGGGCCCGCACAGATACGCAGTATTTT. Its translation: CATSDPQGARTDTQYF.

CDR3 residues: CATSRDHYEQYF. CDR3 coding DNA: TGTGCCACCAGCAGAGATCACTACGAGCAGTACTTC. The chain combines TRBV15 with TRBJ2-7; D is ambiguous. The V end lost 0 bases, the J end lost 3 bases, and 3 bases lay between the germline ends. Germline lookup yields CDR1 LNHNV and CDR2 YYDKDF (reference sequence). This CDR3 contains 12 residues.

This clonotype was recorded many times. The CDR3 nucleotides read TGTGCCAGCACCAGGGTAGGAAACACTGAAGCTTTCTTT. Translating it yields CASTRVGNTEAFF. This rearrangement joins TRBV6-1 to TRBJ1-1, with D perhaps matching TRBD1 (5 bases). Germline CDR1 reads MNHNS; CDR2 reads SASEGT. The CDR3 has 13 amino acids. The V gene lost 7 bases and the J gene lost 2 bases, with 11 bases spanning the gap.

V gene TRBV7-9 combines with J gene TRBJ2-1, with unresolved D. CDR1 and CDR2 from the germline V gene are SEHNR and FQNEAQ (reference sequence). The V end was cut by 5 bases, the J end by 3 bases, with 8 bases between. The CDR3 totals 13 residues. The CDR3, as DNA: TGTGCCAGCAGCCCCTGGGGCTACAATGAGCAGTTCTTC. Its translation: CASSPWGYNEQFF.

There are a few counts of this clonotype. The gene calls are TRBV5-1 and TRBJ1-1; 11 positions match TRBD1. The germline V gene has CDR1 SGHRS and CDR2 YFSETQ. V lost 5 bases and J lost 1; bases outside the gene matches: 7. This CDR3 is 16 amino acids long. The CDR3 loop reads CASRRTGGSGNTEAFF. Here the CDR3 DNA reads TGCGCCAGCAGGAGGACAGGGGGCAGCGGGAACACTGAAGCTTTCTTT.

This clonotype occurred many times. The chain couples TRBV12-3 or TRBV12-4 to TRBJ2-3; D is possibly TRBD2 (5 bases). The CDR3 is made up of 13 amino acids. The V gene lost 3 bases and the J gene lost 6 bases, with 10 bases spanning the gap. The DNA for the CDR3 is TGTGCCAGCAGTTTTGGACTGTTTGATACGCAGTATTTT. It is translated as CASSFGLFDTQYF.